These 20 T cell receptor beta chains were all obtained from the same sample, sequenced in a study of identifying expanded T cells in peripheral blood. Assay used: immunoSEQ multiplex PCR; TCRdb lists only in-frame clones, some missing. The sample holds about 90,000 clones, around 87% seen once. What was sequenced was blood. The receptor set was obtained from a person between 18 and 75 years old in good health.

This clone was seen a handful of times. V usage is TRBV9 and J usage is TRBJ1-2, with no clear D. V shed 7 bases and J shed 7 bases, with 17 bases lying between them. CDR3 length: 13 residues. Per the germline V gene, CDR1 is SGDLS and CDR2 is YYNGEE. CDR3 amino acids: CASEEALRGGYTF. The DNA of the CDR3 is TGTGCCAGCGAAGAAGCACTCCGGGGTGGCTACACCTTC.

This clone was seen a handful of times. The chain carries TRBV4-1 and TRBJ1-1, with D perhaps matching TRBD1 (5 bases). The germline V and J ends were trimmed by 2 bases and 5 bases, with 21 bases remaining between them. The CDR3 consists of 17 residues. Germline CDR1 MGHRA, CDR2 YSYEKL. The CDR3 DNA reads TGCGCCAGCAGCCAACTCCCCCCAGGGAGGGTTCCGACTGAAGCTTTCTTT. It is translated as CASSQLPPGRVPTEAFF.

The rearrangement joins TRBV4-1 to TRBJ2-7; D is ambiguous. The CDR3 runs 14 residues. CDR1 and CDR2 from the germline V gene are MGHRA and YSYEKL. Trimming removed 0 bases at V and 0 bases at J, with 6 bases between. This CDR3 reads CASSQDQYSYEQYF. In DNA, the CDR3 is TGCGCCAGCAGCCAAGACCAGTACTCCTACGAGCAGTACTTC.

This chain joins TRBV2 and TRBJ1-1; D uncertain. The CDR3 contains 10 residues. V lost 7 bases and J lost 6, with 6 bases in between. Germline CDR1 is SNHLY and CDR2 is FYNNEI. CDR3 bases: TGTGCCAGCAATAGGCCTGAAGCTTTCTTT. Translating it yields CASNRPEAFF.

This chain joins TRBV21-1 and TRBJ2-5; TRBD2 is the table's D call, not checked against the DNA. TRBV21-1 has pseudogene status. This CDR3 comprises 19 residues. The CDR3 reads CASSKPPGGGVPGGETQYF. The DNA of the CDR3 is TGTGCCAGCAGCAAACCCCCGGGCGGGGGTGTCCCTGGGGGGGAGACCCAGTACTTC.

This sequence joins TRBV27 and TRBJ2-1, with 7 positions matching TRBD2. The CDR3 extends over 14 amino acids. The trim removed 4 bases at V and 3 bases at J, leaving 3 bases unmatched. CDR1 and CDR2 (germline): MNHEY, SMNVEV (reference sequence). The DNA for the CDR3 is TGTGCCAGCAGTTACGCGGGGGTCTACAATGAGCAGTTCTTC. It yields the protein CASSYAGVYNEQFF.

The rearrangement links TRBV6-1 to TRBJ2-1; D is undetermined. The CDR3 runs to 15 residues. V was cut by 3 bases and J by 1 base, with 10 bases left in between. The germline gives CDR1 MNHNS, CDR2 SASEGT. The CDR3 spells CASSEWWGSYNEQFF. DNA for the CDR3: TGTGCCAGCAGTGAGTGGTGGGGTTCCTACAATGAGCAGTTCTTC.

The V call is TRBV5-6, the J call TRBJ1-1, with D perhaps TRBD1 (6 bases). Deletions cut 8 bases from V and 1 base from J, with 21 bases between. This CDR3 is 16 amino acids long. Looked up from germline, CDR1 is SGHDT and CDR2 is YYEEEE. DNA for the CDR3: TGTGCCAGTAGGATACGGGGGCCCGGGAGGAACACTGAAGCTTTCTTT. Amino acid sequence: CASRIRGPGRNTEAFF.

This clone turned up a few times. The CDR3 DNA reads TGTGCCAGCGGGGGACAGCATAATTCACCCCTCCACTTT. Encoded protein: CASGGQHNSPLHF. The chain carries TRBV7-9 and TRBJ1-6, with 7 bases identical to TRBD1. CDR1 is SEHNR, CDR2 FQNEAQ, per germline (reference sequence). Unmatched junction bases numbered 3, after V lost 8 bases and J lost 5 bases. CDR3 size: 13 residues.

The rearrangement joins TRBV7-9 to TRBJ1-2; 12 bases map to TRBD1. Germline loops: CDR1 SEHNR, CDR2 FQNEAQ (reference sequence). CDR3 length: 13 amino acids. J lost 14 bases, V lost 5 bases, and 9 bases had no gene match. The CDR3 protein is CASSARGTGGLTF. CDR3 sequence (DNA): TGTGCCAGCAGCGCTCGAGGGACAGGGGGCTTGACCTTC.

J is TRBJ2-7 and V is TRBV11-3; 11 positions match TRBD1. V dropped 6 bases and J dropped 3; count of bases not matched to a gene: 4. Germline V gene lookup returns CDR1 SGHNT and CDR2 YENEEA. The CDR3 has 14 residues. The CDR3 here is CASRPGTGGYEQYF. The CDR3 region has the DNA TGTGCCAGCAGACCCGGGACAGGGGGCTACGAGCAGTACTTC.

As for this clone: The same CDR3 can be traced to other DNA sequences in this sample. J is TRBJ1-2 and V is TRBV29-1; D not resolved. V was cut by 4 bases and J by 8 bases, with 2 bases left in between. The CDR3 is made up of 8 amino acids. Germline CDR1 is SQVTM and CDR2 is ANQGSEA. CDR3 in DNA: TGCAGCGTTGGCGGCTACACCTTC. Protein: CSVGGYTF.

In its sample, this clone was seen once. The rearrangement links TRBV5-6 to TRBJ1-1; D remains ambiguous. The CDR3 covers 13 residues. Germline assignment: CDR1 SGHDT and CDR2 YYEEEE. Trimming took off 2 bases at V and 10 bases at J, with 15 bases between the two ends. The CDR3: CASSFLGMRSAFF. The DNA for the CDR3 is TGTGCCAGCAGCTTCTTGGGTATGAGATCAGCTTTCTTT.

V usage is TRBV7-6 and J usage is TRBJ1-2; a possible D gene is TRBD1 (5 bases). The germline V gene encodes CDR1 SGHVS and CDR2 FNYEAQ. Between the trimmed V and J ends, which lost 5 bases and 3 bases, there was a span of 10 bases. The CDR3 spans 13 residues. CDR3 sequence: CASSLGTDYGYTF. For the CDR3, the DNA is TGTGCCAGCAGCCTCGGGACCGACTATGGCTACACCTTC. The full variable domain, rest sourced from reference TRBV7-6 and TRBJ1-2, is GAGVSQSPRYKVTKRGQDVALRCDPISGHVSLYWYRQALGQGPEFLTYFNYEAQQDKSGLPNDRFSAERPEGSISTLTIQRTEQRDSAMYRCASSLGTDYGYTFGSGTRLTVV.

The chain uses TRBV30 and TRBJ2-5, with D maybe TRBD1 (5 bases). Germline lookup yields CDR1 GTSNPN and CDR2 SVGIG (reference sequence). Trimming pared 1 base from V and 2 bases from J, leaving 5 bases between. This CDR3 contains 12 residues. The CDR3 coding sequence is TGTGCCTGGAGTGGACAGCAAGAGACCCAGTACTTC. Amino acids: CAWSGQQETQYF.

In its sample, this clone was seen a few times. This rearrangement joins TRBV5-4 to TRBJ2-5; D remains unclear. The V gene's germline CDR1 is SGHNT and CDR2 YYREEE (reference sequence). This CDR3 region has 14 residues. V gave up 0 bases and J gave up 2 bases, with 8 bases separating them. The CDR3 region has the DNA TGTGCCAGCAGCTTGGAACCCACTCAAGAGACCCAGTACTTC. Amino acids: CASSLEPTQETQYF.

The V gene is TRBV5-1, the J gene TRBJ1-3, with 7 bases identical to TRBD1. Germline V gene data show CDR1 as SGHRS and CDR2 as YFSETQ. The CDR3 is made up of 14 amino acids. V shed 1 base, J shed 4 bases, and the junction held 2 bases outside the gene matches. The CDR3 region has the DNA TGCGCCAGCAGCTTGCGGACAGGAGGAAACACCATATATTTT. It codes for CASSLRTGGNTIYF.

V and J are TRBV6-6 and TRBJ1-5; D is perhaps TRBD1 (6 bases). CDR3 length: 15 residues. Trimming left V 2 bases short and J 1 base short, with 9 bases between. Germline V gene data show CDR1 as MNHNY and CDR2 as SVGAGI (reference sequence). CDR3 DNA: TGTGCCAGCAGTTACACGGGACACAGCAATCAGCCCCAGCATTTT. Protein: CASSYTGHSNQPQHF.

This clone appeared a single time. The V gene is TRBV27, the J gene TRBJ2-7; D possibly corresponds to TRBD2 (5 bases). The CDR3 is made up of 16 amino acids. V gave up 7 bases and J gave up 0 bases, with 19 bases separating them. CDR1 is MNHEY and CDR2 is SMNVEV in the germline V gene (reference sequence). In nucleotides, the CDR3 is TGTGCCAGCACCCCCCGGGTGACTACGTACTCCTACGAGCAGTACTTC. Encoded protein: CASTPRVTTYSYEQYF.

This clone appeared once. The rearrangement uses TRBV5-6 and TRBJ1-6, with 7 positions matching TRBD1. V lost 1 base to trimming and J lost 15 bases; unmatched junction nucleotides: 7. CDR1 is SGHDT and CDR2 is YYEEEE in the germline V gene. CDR3 length equals 13 residues. The CDR3 DNA reads as TGTGCCAGCAGCTTGAGAACAGGGGAACTCCTCCACTTT. Amino acids: CASSLRTGELLHF.